These 10 T cell receptor beta chains came from one sample sequenced in a study of blood T cells in healthy people across ages. A second 7 to 11 cycle PCR used barcoded and J-beta primers. One entry per CDR3 protein results from TCRdb running MiXCR on the 5' RACE reads. The table lists roughly 1.5 million distinct CDR3 sequences, approximately 43% of them singletons. Sequencing input: blood. The receptors were gathered from a woman under 30 in good health.

To note about this clonotype: The junction and the germline gene differ at one end; a read error may be behind it. The V and J genes are TRBV12-3 or TRBV12-4 and TRBJ2-1; D not certain. The J call could be wrong; TRBJ2-7 is a better fit for the DNA end. The CDR3 runs to 14 residues. The CDR3 sequence: CAGSTGPFYNEQYF. The CDR3 DNA follows: TGTGCCGGCAGTACCGGGCCCTTCTACAATGAGCAGTACTTC.

The rearrangement uses TRBV6-1 and TRBJ2-7, with D perhaps TRBD1 (6 bases). V shed 6 bases and J shed 0 bases, with 12 bases lying between them. In germline, CDR1 is MNHNS, CDR2 SASEGT. The CDR3 is 14 amino acids. CDR3 coding DNA: TGTGCCAGCAGAGGCCAGGGGAACTCCTACGAGCAGTACTTC. Its translation is CASRGQGNSYEQYF.

This sequence joins TRBV14 and TRBJ1-4; D is ambiguous. CDR3 length equals 13 residues. Trimming stripped 4 bases from V and 8 bases from J, with 11 bases between. The germline CDR1 and CDR2 sequences are SGHDN and FVKESK. The DNA of the CDR3 is TGTGCCAGCAGCCGTGAACTGAGGGAAAAACTGTTTTTT. Translated: CASSRELREKLFF.

The chain employs TRBV7-2 and TRBJ1-5; a weak D match, TRBD1 (5 bases). Germline CDR1 and CDR2: SGHTA and FQGNSA. V gave up 5 bases and J gave up 3 bases, with 14 bases separating them. The CDR3 is 15 residues long. As DNA, the CDR3 is TGTGCCAGCAGCACCATGACAGAGTACAATCAGCCCCAGCATTTT. Its protein product is CASSTMTEYNQPQHF.

This clonotype was observed a few times. V usage is TRBV12-3 or TRBV12-4 and J usage is TRBJ1-6; TRBD1 is a possible D gene (5 bases). Trimming cost V 6 bases and J 7 bases, with 13 bases left between them. The CDR3 is 14 residues long. CDR3 coding DNA: TGTGCCAGCAGCCAAGGGGCTACGAATTCACCCCTCCACTTT. Translation gives CASSQGATNSPLHF.

The J gene is TRBJ2-1, the V gene TRBV7-9; 7 bases line up with TRBD2. V shed 1 base and J 9 bases; nucleotides not matched to a gene: 3. CDR3 length: 13 residues. CDR1 and CDR2 (germline): SEHNR, FQNEAQ (reference sequence). CDR3 amino acids: CASSLDPGGEQFF. CDR3 bases: TGTGCCAGCAGCTTAGATCCGGGGGGTGAGCAGTTCTTC.

The chain carries TRBV6-2 or TRBV6-3 and TRBJ2-4; 13 nucleotides agree with TRBD2. V lost 2 bases and J lost 8; bases outside the gene matches: 6. The CDR3 spans 16 residues. The germline gives CDR1 MNHEY, CDR2 SVGEGT. For the CDR3, the DNA is TGTGCCAGCAGTTACCGCGGACTAGCGGGAGTGTACATTCAGTACTTC. Amino acids: CASSYRGLAGVYIQYF.

J is TRBJ2-7 and V is TRBV7-2; D remains ambiguous. The CDR3 totals 17 residues. Germline assignment: CDR1 SGHTA and CDR2 FQGNSA. Trimming cost V 2 bases and J 5 bases, with 22 bases left between them. The CDR3 here is CASSLRLRLALNNEQYF. The CDR3 region has the DNA TGTGCCAGCAGCTTAAGGCTCCGGCTCGCGTTAAACAACGAGCAGTACTTC.

The J gene is TRBJ2-3, the V gene TRBV28; 7 bases match TRBD2. V lost 5 bases, J lost 0 bases, and 8 bases stayed unmatched. The CDR3 is 16 residues long. The germline V gene has CDR1 MDHEN and CDR2 SYDVKM. CDR3 amino acids: CASSRGLAVSTDTQYF. The CDR3 DNA is TGTGCCAGCAGTCGAGGCCTAGCGGTTAGCACAGATACGCAGTATTTT.

This clonotype was seen ten or more times. The chain has TRBV6-5 and TRBJ2-7; TRBD1 aligns across 8 bases. Germline CDR1 and CDR2: MNHEY and SVGAGI. The CDR3 extends over 15 amino acids. J was trimmed by 2 bases and V by 6 bases; bases with no gene match: 9. The DNA for the CDR3 is TGTGCCAGCAGCCTGGGACAGGCAGACACCTACGAGCAGTACTTC. Encoded protein: CASSLGQADTYEQYF.